This T cell receptor beta chain was found in a study of CD8 T cells in ankylosing spondylitis. Study observations and caveats: A TCR beta motif made of fewer than 10 highly homologous variants seemed typical of ankylosing spondylitis blood.

Unmatched junction bases numbered 8, after V lost 4 bases and J lost 0 bases. The CDR3 length is 16 residues. Germline V lookup: CDR1 SGHRS, CDR2 YFSETQ. 5'-RACE, quantitative and with molecular barcodes, yielded the TCR beta libraries. MiXCR, applied by TCRdb to the 5' RACE reads, yields one record per CDR3 protein. The sample has fewer than 750,000 distinct CDR3 sequences, over 15% seen once. As for this clonotype: Its specificity is unknown.

The chain carries TRBV5-1 and TRBJ2-7; the match to TRBD2 covers 9 bases. The sequencing sample was made of blood, either unsorted or a sorted T cell fraction (not recorded which). This TCR was recovered from a male donor with ankylosing spondylitis. The CDR3, as DNA: TGCGCCAGCAGCCCCCGACTAGCGGTCGACTCCTACGAGCAGTACTTC. Translation: CASSPRLAVDSYEQYF.